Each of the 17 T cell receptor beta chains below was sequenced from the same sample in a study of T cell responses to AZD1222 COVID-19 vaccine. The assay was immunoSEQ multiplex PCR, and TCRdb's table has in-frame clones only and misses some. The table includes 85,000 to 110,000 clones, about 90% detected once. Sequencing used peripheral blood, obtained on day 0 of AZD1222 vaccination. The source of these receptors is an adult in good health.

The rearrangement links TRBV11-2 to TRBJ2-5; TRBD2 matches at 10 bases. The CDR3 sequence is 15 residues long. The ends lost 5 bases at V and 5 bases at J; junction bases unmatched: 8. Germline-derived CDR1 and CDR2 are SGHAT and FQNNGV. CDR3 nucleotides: TGTGCCAGCAGCGACAGCGGGGGGGCCATGGAGACCCAGTACTTC. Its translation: CASSDSGGAMETQYF.

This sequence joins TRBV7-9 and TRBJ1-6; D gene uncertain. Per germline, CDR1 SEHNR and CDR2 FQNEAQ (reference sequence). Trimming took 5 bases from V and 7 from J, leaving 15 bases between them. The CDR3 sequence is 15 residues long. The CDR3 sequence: CASSLAAGWNSPLHF. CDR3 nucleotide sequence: TGTGCCAGCAGCCTCGCGGCGGGGTGGAATTCACCCCTCCACTTT. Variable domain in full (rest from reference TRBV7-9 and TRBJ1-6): DTGVSQNPRHKITKRGQNVTFRCDPISEHNRLYWYRQTLGQGPEFLTYFQNEAQLEKSRLLSDRFSAERPKGSFSTLEIQRTEQGDSAMYLCASSLAAGWNSPLHFGNGTRLTVT.

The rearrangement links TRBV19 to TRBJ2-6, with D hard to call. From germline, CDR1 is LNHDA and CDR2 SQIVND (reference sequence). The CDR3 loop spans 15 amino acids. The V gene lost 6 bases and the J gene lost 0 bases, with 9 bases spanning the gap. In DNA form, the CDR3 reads TGTGCCAGTAGCTTGCCTTACTCTGGGGCCAACGTCCTGACTTTC. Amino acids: CASSLPYSGANVLTF.

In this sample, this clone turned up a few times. The CDR3 sequence is CASSEVVGVGEQFF. The CDR3 DNA reads TGTGCCAGCAGTGAAGTTGTCGGGGTGGGTGAGCAGTTCTTC. This chain links TRBV6-1 with TRBJ2-1; TRBD2 might be the D (5 bases). V gave up 1 base and J gave up 9 bases, with 13 bases separating them. This CDR3 region has 14 residues. Germline V lookup: CDR1 MNHNS, CDR2 SASEGT.

CDR3 DNA: TGTGCCAGTAGTCGACAGGGGAGATCGAATCAGCCCCAGCATTTT. Protein: CASSRQGRSNQPQHF. The chain is built from TRBV19 and TRBJ1-5, with 8 bases that match TRBD1. The CDR3 runs to 15 residues. V lost 5 bases to trimming and J lost 4 bases; unmatched junction nucleotides: 7. Germline-derived CDR1 and CDR2 are LNHDA and SQIVND (reference sequence).

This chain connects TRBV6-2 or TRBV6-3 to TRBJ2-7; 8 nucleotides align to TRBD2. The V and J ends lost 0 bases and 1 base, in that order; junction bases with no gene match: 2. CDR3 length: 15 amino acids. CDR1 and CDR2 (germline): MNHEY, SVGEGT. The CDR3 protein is CASSYSTSGSYEQYF. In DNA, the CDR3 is TGTGCCAGCAGTTACTCTACTAGCGGATCCTACGAGCAGTACTTC.

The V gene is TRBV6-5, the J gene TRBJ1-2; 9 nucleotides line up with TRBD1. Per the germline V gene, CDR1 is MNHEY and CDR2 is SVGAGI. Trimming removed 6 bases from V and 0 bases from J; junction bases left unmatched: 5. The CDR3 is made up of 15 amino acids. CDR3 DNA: TGTGCCAGCAGGATACAGGGGGCCGCTAACTATGGCTACACCTTC. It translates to CASRIQGAANYGYTF.

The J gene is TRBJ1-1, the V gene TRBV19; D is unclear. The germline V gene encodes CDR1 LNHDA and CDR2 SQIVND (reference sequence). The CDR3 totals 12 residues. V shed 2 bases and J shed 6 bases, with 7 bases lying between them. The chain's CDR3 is CASSILGSEAFF. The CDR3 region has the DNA TGTGCCAGTAGTATATTAGGGTCTGAAGCTTTCTTT.

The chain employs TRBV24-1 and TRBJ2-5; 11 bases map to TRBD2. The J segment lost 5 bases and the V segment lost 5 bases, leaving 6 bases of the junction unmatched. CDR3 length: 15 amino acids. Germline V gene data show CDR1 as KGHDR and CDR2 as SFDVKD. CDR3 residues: CATSVPSGGLETQYF. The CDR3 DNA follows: TGTGCCACCAGTGTGCCTAGCGGGGGGTTGGAGACCCAGTACTTC.

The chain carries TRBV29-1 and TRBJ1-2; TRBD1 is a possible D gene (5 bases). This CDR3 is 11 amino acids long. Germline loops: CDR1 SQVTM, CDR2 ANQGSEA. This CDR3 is CTLPGHYGYTF. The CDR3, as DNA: TGCACCCTCCCGGGACACTATGGCTACACCTTC.

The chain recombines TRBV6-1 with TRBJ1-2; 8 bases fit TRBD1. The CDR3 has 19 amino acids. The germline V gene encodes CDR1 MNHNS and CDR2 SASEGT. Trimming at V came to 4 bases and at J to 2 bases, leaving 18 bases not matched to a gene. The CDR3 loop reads CASSAGRDRTAPRNYGYTF. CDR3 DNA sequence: TGTGCCAGCAGTGCTGGCCGGGACAGGACGGCGCCAAGAAACTATGGCTACACCTTC.

The CDR3 nucleotides read TGCGCCAGCAGCTTATTGGGGCAGGGCAACTCTGGAAACACCATATATTTT. Encoded protein: CASSLLGQGNSGNTIYF. This chain joins TRBV5-1 and TRBJ1-3; TRBD1 might be the D (5 bases). The CDR3 sequence is 17 residues long. V shed 2 bases and J shed 0 bases, with 15 bases lying between them. Germline CDR1 SGHRS, CDR2 YFSETQ.

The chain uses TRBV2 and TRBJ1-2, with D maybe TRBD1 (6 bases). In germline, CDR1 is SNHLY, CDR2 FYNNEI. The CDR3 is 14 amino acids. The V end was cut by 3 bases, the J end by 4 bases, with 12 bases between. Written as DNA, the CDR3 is TGTGCCAGCAGTGATAGGGGGGCTATCTATGGCTACACCTTC. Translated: CASSDRGAIYGYTF.

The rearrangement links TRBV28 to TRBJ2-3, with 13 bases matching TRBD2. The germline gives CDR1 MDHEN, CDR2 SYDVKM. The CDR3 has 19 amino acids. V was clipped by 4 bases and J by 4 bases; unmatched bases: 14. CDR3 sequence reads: CASSSSGTSGTQRADTQYF. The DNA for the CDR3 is TGTGCCAGCAGTTCATCCGGGACTAGCGGGACCCAAAGGGCAGATACGCAGTATTTT.

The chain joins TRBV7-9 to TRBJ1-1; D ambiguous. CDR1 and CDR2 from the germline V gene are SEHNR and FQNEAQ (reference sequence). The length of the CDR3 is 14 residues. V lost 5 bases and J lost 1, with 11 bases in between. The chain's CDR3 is CASSKAPTNTEAFF. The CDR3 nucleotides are TGTGCCAGCAGCAAGGCACCAACGAACACTGAAGCTTTCTTT. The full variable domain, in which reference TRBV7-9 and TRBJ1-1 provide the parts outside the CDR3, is DTGVSQNPRHKITKRGQNVTFRCDPISEHNRLYWYRQTLGQGPEFLTYFQNEAQLEKSRLLSDRFSAERPKGSFSTLEIQRTEQGDSAMYLCASSKAPTNTEAFFGQGTRLTVV.

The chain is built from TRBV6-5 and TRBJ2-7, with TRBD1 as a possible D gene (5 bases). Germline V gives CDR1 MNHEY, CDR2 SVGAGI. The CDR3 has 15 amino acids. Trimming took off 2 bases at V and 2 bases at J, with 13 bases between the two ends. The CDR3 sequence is CASSYGLQETYEQYF. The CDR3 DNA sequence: TGTGCCAGCAGTTACGGTTTACAGGAGACCTACGAGCAGTACTTC.

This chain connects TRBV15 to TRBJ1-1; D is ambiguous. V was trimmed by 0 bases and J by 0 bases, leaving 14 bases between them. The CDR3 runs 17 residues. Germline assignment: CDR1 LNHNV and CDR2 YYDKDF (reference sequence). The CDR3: CATSRDRPSGLNTEAFF. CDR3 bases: TGTGCCACCAGCAGAGACCGGCCCTCCGGACTGAACACTGAAGCTTTCTTT.